Listed below are T cell receptor beta chains from one sample, sequenced in a study of Graves' ophthalmopathy and Graves' hyperthyroidism. TCRdb re-called the multiplex PCR reads through MiXCR, storing one row per CDR3 protein. The table shows about 210,000 distinct CDR3 sequences, with 29% occurring only once. The specimen was peripheral blood. The source is a man aged 45-60 years with Graves' ophthalmopathy. Each CDR3 is given with its conserved first and last residue. A D gene is named only where the DNA matches it firmly. Size values are once, few and many counts, or a class for expanded clones, and some rows have none.

>TRBD1|TRBV29-1|many|TRBJ1-1
TGCAGCGTAATACCCAACAGGGGATTGAACACTGAAGCTTTCTTT
CSVIPNRGLNTEAFF
>-|TRBV6-5|-|TRBJ1-5
TGTGCCAGCAGTTACTCGAGGGGGTTCGGAAATCAGCCCCAGCATTTT
CASSYSRGFGNQPQHF
>-|TRBV27|many|TRBJ1-5
TGTGCCAGCAGTCAATATGGGGGGGAAGGCAATCAGCCCCAGCATTTT
CASSQYGGEGNQPQHF
>-|TRBV29-1|many|TRBJ1-2
TGCAGCGTTGTTGACAGGTTCGGCGGCTACACCTTC
CSVVDRFGGYTF
>TRBD1|TRBV18|many|TRBJ1-2
TGTGCCAGCTCACCCGGACAGGGAAATGGCTACACCTTC
CASSPGQGNGYTF
>-|TRBV6-2/TRBV6-3|-|TRBJ1-1
TGTGCCAGCAGTTACCAAGGTCGTATTGAAGCTTTCTTT
CASSYQGRIEAFF
>-|TRBV27|once|TRBJ2-5
TGTGCCAGCAGTTCGCTCCTGGGGCTGCAGGAGAAAGAGACCCAGTACTTC
CASSSLLGLQEKETQYF
>-|TRBV6-2/TRBV6-3|many|TRBJ2-5
TGTGCCAGCTCAGGGACCCCTTGGATTGAGACCCAGTACTTC
CASSGTPWIETQYF
>TRBD2|TRBV9|-|TRBJ2-2
TGTGCCAGCAACCGGGAGGGCCCCGGGGAGCTGTTTTTT
CASNREGPGELFF
>-|TRBV12-3/TRBV12-4|many|TRBJ2-7
TGTGCCAGCAGTCGCCGCCCCGGCTACGAGCAGTACTTC
CASSRRPGYEQYF
>-|TRBV18|many|TRBJ2-7
TGTGCCAGCTCACCGGGTATGTGGGAGCAGTACTTC
CASSPGMWEQYF
>-|TRBV6-1|-|TRBJ1-1
TGTGCCAGCACTCGTCCCCGTGGCACTGAAGCTTTCTTT
CASTRPRGTEAFF
>TRBD1|TRBV28|many|TRBJ2-7
TGTGCCAGCAGGCCCGGGACAGGTCCCGAGCAGTACTTC
CASRPGTGPEQYF
>-|TRBV24-1|many|TRBJ2-2
TGTGCCACCAGTGATTCCTCGGACTATTTAGGGGAGCTGTTTTTT
CATSDSSDYLGELFF
>TRBD1|TRBV4-3|many|TRBJ1-2
TGCGCCAGCAGCCAAGGGACAGGGGATGGCTACACCTTC
CASSQGTGDGYTF
>TRBD2|TRBV4-2|-|TRBJ2-7
TGTGCCAGCAGCCAAGGTGGACTAGCGGTGGGAGAGCAGTACTTC
CASSQGGLAVGEQYF
>TRBD1|TRBV20-1|-|TRBJ1-2
TGCAGTGCTAGAGATCCCGGGACAGATTATGGCTACACCTTC
CSARDPGTDYGYTF
>TRBD2|TRBV7-8|many|TRBJ2-5
TGTGCCAGCAGCTTAGTTCGCAGGGAGGGCATTGGGACCCAGTACTTC
CASSLVRREGIGTQYF
>TRBD1|TRBV5-1|many|TRBJ1-1
TGCGCCAGCAGCTCAACAGGGGAAGCGTACGCTGAAGCTTTCTTT
CASSSTGEAYAEAFF
>-|TRBV12-3/TRBV12-4|-|TRBJ1-2
TGTGCCAGCAGTTTTGGGACGGCGTGCTTC
CASSFGTACF
>TRBD1|TRBV29-1|-|TRBJ2-5
TGCAGCGTTGAAGGGGCGGTAGGGGGCGAGACCCAGTACTTC
CSVEGAVGGETQYF
>-|TRBV6-5|few|TRBJ2-7
TGTGCCAGCAGTTACGAGGAGGGTGGACCCTACGAGCAGTACTTC
CASSYEEGGPYEQYF
>-|TRBV10-1|many|TRBJ2-5
TGCGCCAGCTTCCATGCCTCGTTACAAGAGACCCAGTACTTC
CASFHASLQETQYF
>-|TRBV29-1|many|TRBJ1-2
TGCAGCGTTGAAGCTTCGGACAGATACTATGGCTACACCTTC
CSVEASDRYYGYTF
>TRBD1|TRBV7-8|many|TRBJ2-7
TGTGCCAGCAGCTCAACAAGGGGGCCTGGCGAGCAGTACTTC
CASSSTRGPGEQYF
>TRBD2|TRBV20-1|many|TRBJ2-7
TGCAGTGCTCCATCCGGGACTAGCGTATACGAGCAGTACTTC
CSAPSGTSVYEQYF
>TRBD1|TRBV19|many|TRBJ2-4
TGTGCCAGTAGTATAGATCGGGACAGGGGTGCCAAAAACATTCAGTACTTC
CASSIDRDRGAKNIQYF
>-|TRBV20-1|many|TRBJ2-5
TGCAGTGCTCAGGGTACCGGCCAAGAGACCCAGTACTTC
CSAQGTGQETQYF
>-|TRBV11-2|many|TRBJ2-5
TGTGCCAGCAGTATTACGACGGAGACCCAGTACTTC
CASSITTETQYF
>-|TRBV10-2|many|TRBJ2-7
TGCGCCAGCAGCCGCCAGCCCCTCTCCTACGAGCAGTACTTC
CASSRQPLSYEQYF
>-|TRBV12-3/TRBV12-4|many|TRBJ2-7
TGTGCCAGCAGTTGGGGGGCCCTGGGCGAGCAGTACTTC
CASSWGALGEQYF
>TRBD1|TRBV12-3/TRBV12-4|many|TRBJ1-5
TGTGCCAGCAGGGCAGGGGGCCAGCCCCAGCATTTT
CASRAGGQPQHF
>TRBD2|TRBV12-3/TRBV12-4|many|TRBJ2-2
TGTGCCAGCGTTAGCGGGATCCCCGGGGAGCTGTTTTTT
CASVSGIPGELFF
>TRBD2|TRBV12-3/TRBV12-4|many|TRBJ2-7
TGTGCCAGCAGCCAACCGGGACTAGCGGGAACCAACGAGCAGTACTTC
CASSQPGLAGTNEQYF
>TRBD1|TRBV18|many|TRBJ2-5
TGTGCCAGCTCACCACCCGGACAGGGAGGTTGGGAGACCCAGTACTTC
CASSPPGQGGWETQYF
>-|TRBV6-1|many|TRBJ2-2
TGTGCCAGCAGTGTGGGGCTCCCCGGGGAGCTGTTTTTT
CASSVGLPGELFF
>-|TRBV5-4|few|TRBJ1-2
TGTGCCAGCGGCATCAGGGGATCGGAATATGGCTACACCTTC
CASGIRGSEYGYTF
>TRBD1|TRBV4-3|many|TRBJ2-5
TGCGCCAGCAGCCAGAGTTGGGACAGTCATGCAGAGACCCAGTACTTC
CASSQSWDSHAETQYF
>-|TRBV12-3/TRBV12-4|many|TRBJ1-2
TGTGCCAGCAGACCGACTTGGGGGCGTAACTATGGCTACACCTTC
CASRPTWGRNYGYTF
>-|TRBV7-2|many|TRBJ1-1
TGTGCCAGCAGGAGCATGAACACTGAAGCTTTCTTT
CASRSMNTEAFF
>TRBD1|TRBV6-1|once|TRBJ2-7
TGTGCCAGCAGCCACACAGGGGTCAGCTCCTACGAGCAGTACTTC
CASSHTGVSSYEQYF
>-|TRBV27|many|TRBJ1-1
TGTGCCAGCAGTCCCCCAGGACAGAACACTGAAGCTTTCTTT
CASSPPGQNTEAFF
>TRBD1|TRBV7-3|once|TRBJ1-3
TGTGCCAGCAGCCCACAAGGACAGGGTCCCGGAAACACCATATATTTT
CASSPQGQGPGNTIYF